The 18 T cell receptor beta chains below all came from one sample that was sequenced in a study of shared clonotypes between healthy human individuals. Repertoires were generated with immunoSEQ multiplex PCR, while TCRdb's copy carries only in-frame clones and drops some. The top ten hold 0.36% of the sample, which has about 2.4 million clones, under 95% seen once. Material for sequencing was naive CD4+ T cells from PBMCs. The subset is: CD45RA+ positively selected. The receptors stem from a man aged 18 to 29 in good health. Some clones in this sample may be carry-over from other donors' samples.

This chain connects TRBV7-3 to TRBJ2-2; TRBD1 agrees at 10 bases. V lost 2 bases to trimming and J lost 4 bases; unmatched junction nucleotides: 4. CDR1 is SGHTA and CDR2 is FQGTGA in the germline V gene. This CDR3 contains 16 residues. CDR3 sequence reads: CASSLGGQGTTGELFF. In DNA form, the CDR3 reads TGTGCCAGCAGCTTAGGGGGACAGGGGACCACCGGGGAGCTGTTTTTT.

V usage is TRBV11-3 and J usage is TRBJ2-1; TRBD2 might be the D (6 bases). CDR1 and CDR2 from the germline V gene are SGHNT and YENEEA. The V gene lost 0 bases and the J gene lost 13 bases, with 13 bases spanning the gap. This CDR3 is built from 13 residues. The CDR3 DNA sequence: TGTGCCAGCAGCTTAGAGCGGGATGGCCCACAGTTCTTC. The encoded protein is CASSLERDGPQFF. Drawing the rest from reference TRBV11-3 and TRBJ2-1, the complete variable domain is EAGVVQSPRYKIIEKKQPVAFWCNPISGHNTLYWYLQNLGQGPELLIRYENEEAVDDSQLPKDRFSAERLKGVDSTLKIQPAELGDSAVYLCASSLERDGPQFFGPGTRLTVL.

This chain links TRBV5-5 with TRBJ1-1, with D unresolved. Germline assignment: CDR1 SGHKS and CDR2 YYEKEE (reference sequence). Trimming removed 4 bases from V and 4 bases from J, with 17 bases in between. The CDR3 contains 15 residues. CDR3 loop: CASSPLAHAPTEAFF. The CDR3 DNA reads TGTGCCAGCAGCCCCCTGGCGCATGCCCCCACTGAAGCTTTCTTT.

Comment on this clone: The same CDR3 arises from other DNA sequences in this sample as well. The V and J genes are TRBV6-1 and TRBJ1-2; a possible D gene is TRBD1 (5 bases). The CDR3 consists of 13 residues. Trimming cost V 8 bases and J 2 bases, with 12 bases left between them. Germline V gives CDR1 MNHNS, CDR2 SASEGT. CDR3 nucleotides: TGTGCCAGCCGTGGGGGGACCAACTATGGCTACACCTTC. Its translation: CASRGGTNYGYTF.

The chain uses TRBV5-1 and TRBJ2-7; D is undetermined. Trimming left V 4 bases short and J 1 base short, with 21 bases between. CDR3 length equals 17 residues. Per the germline V gene, CDR1 is SGHRS and CDR2 is YFSETQ. The CDR3 DNA sequence: TGCGCCAGCAGCCCACCGACGGCCGGCCGGCTTTCCTACGAGCAGTACTTC. It codes for CASSPPTAGRLSYEQYF.

The V and J genes are TRBV9 and TRBJ2-5, with 7 nucleotides matching TRBD1. V lost 3 bases, J lost 5 bases, and 10 bases stayed unmatched. In germline, CDR1 is SGDLS, CDR2 YYNGEE. This CDR3 is built from 15 residues. CDR3 nucleotides: TGTGCCAGCAGCGCTAGGACAGGCGGTGGGGAGACCCAGTACTTC. Residues: CASSARTGGGETQYF.

The V call is TRBV9, the J call TRBJ1-4, with 10 nucleotides matching TRBD1. The CDR3 is made up of 15 amino acids. Losses at the gene ends were 4 bases for V and 13 bases for J; bases not matched to a gene: 13. Germline CDR1 and CDR2: SGDLS and YYNGEE. The CDR3 spells CASSPEGTGARGLFF. In DNA form, the CDR3 reads TGTGCCAGCAGCCCCGAAGGGACAGGGGCGAGGGGACTGTTTTTT. The full variable domain, with the rest looked up from reference TRBV9 and TRBJ1-4, is DSGVTQTPKHLITATGQRVTLRCSPRSGDLSVYWYQQSLDQGLQFLIQYYNGEERAKGNILERFSAQQFPDLHSELNLSSLELGDSALYFCASSPEGTGARGLFFGSGTQLSVL.

The chain carries TRBV15 and TRBJ2-1; D may correspond to TRBD1 or TRBD2 (6 bases each). The CDR3 totals 14 residues. Trimming removed 0 bases at V and 7 bases at J, with 10 bases between. Germline V lookup: CDR1 LNHNV, CDR2 YYDKDF (reference sequence). This chain's CDR3 is CATSRDPGANEQFF. CDR3 DNA: TGTGCCACCAGCAGAGATCCGGGGGCAAATGAGCAGTTCTTC.

The chain employs TRBV30 and TRBJ1-1, with D possibly being TRBD1 (6 bases). V was cut by 4 bases and J by 3 bases, with 18 bases left in between. The length of the CDR3 is 15 residues. The germline V gene has CDR1 GTSNPN and CDR2 SVGIG (reference sequence). The CDR3 here is CAWMRGGRIDTEAFF. The CDR3 region has the DNA TGTGCCTGGATGAGGGGGGGGCGTATTGACACTGAAGCTTTCTTT.

The chain carries TRBV18 and TRBJ1-2; maybe TRBD1 (6 bases). The V gene lost 3 bases and the J gene lost 6 bases, with 14 bases spanning the gap. The CDR3 contains 14 residues. Germline V CDR1 and CDR2: KGHSH, LQKENI. The DNA for the CDR3 is TGTGCCAGCTCACCGTACGTACAGGGAAATGGCTACACCTTC. Its translation: CASSPYVQGNGYTF.

This clone was observed once. The chain uses TRBV30 and TRBJ2-1, with 10 bases lining up with TRBD2. The length of the CDR3 is 15 residues. After removal of 0 bases from V and 7 bases from J, the junction contained 6 bases not matched to a gene. Germline-derived CDR1 and CDR2 are GTSNPN and SVGIG (reference sequence). The CDR3 coding sequence is TGTGCCTGGAGTGTACTTCAGCGGGAGGGGAATGAGCAGTTCTTC. Translated: CAWSVLQREGNEQFF. The whole variable domain, remainder taken from reference TRBV30 and TRBJ2-1, is SQTIHQWPATLVQPVGSPLSLECTVEGTSNPNLYWYRQAAGRGLQLLFYSVGIGQISSEVPQNLSASRPQDRQFILSSKKLLLSDSGFYLCAWSVLQREGNEQFFGPGTRLTVL.

This rearrangement joins TRBV4-3 to TRBJ2-7; 9 bases match TRBD1. The ends lost 1 base at V and 3 bases at J; junction bases unmatched: 13. This CDR3 is 18 amino acids long. Per germline, CDR1 LGHNA and CDR2 YSLEER. The CDR3 here is CASSQVPPRDRVYYEQYF. CDR3 sequence (DNA): TGCGCCAGCAGCCAAGTCCCGCCCCGGGACAGGGTCTACTACGAGCAGTACTTC.

The chain carries TRBV6-5 and TRBJ2-7, with 7 positions matching TRBD1. The V and J ends lost 7 bases and 0 bases, in that order; junction bases with no gene match: 3. The CDR3 covers 13 residues. Germline V CDR1 and CDR2: MNHEY, SVGAGI. CDR3 amino acids: CASKKGASYEQYF. The DNA of the CDR3 is TGTGCCAGCAAAAAGGGGGCCTCCTACGAGCAGTACTTC.

Concerning this clone itself: Other nucleotide sequences in the sample specify the same CDR3. V gene TRBV5-1 combines with J gene TRBJ2-2; 8 nucleotides agree with TRBD1. The CDR3 totals 14 residues. The germline CDR1 and CDR2 sequences are SGHRS and YFSETQ. After removal of 0 bases from V and 5 bases from J, the junction contained 0 bases not matched to a gene. CDR3: CASSLDRGTGELFF. CDR3 DNA: TGCGCCAGCAGCTTGGACAGGGGGACCGGGGAGCTGTTTTTT.

Details on this clone: Germline and junction disagree at one end, which may indicate a read error. The V and J genes are TRBV2 and TRBJ2-5; D is possibly TRBD1 (6 bases). The CDR3 extends over 12 amino acids. CDR1 is SNHLY, CDR2 FYNNEI, per germline. CDR3 in amino acids: CASSGDTSDLDF. The CDR3 DNA reads as TGTGCCAGCAGTGGGGACACGTCCGATTTAGACTTC.

V and J are TRBV27 and TRBJ1-2, with TRBD1 matching 11 bases. The CDR3 spans 14 residues. J gave up 8 bases and V 5 bases, and 7 bases lay outside the gene matches. Germline CDR1 is MNHEY and CDR2 is SMNVEV (reference sequence). CDR3 nucleotide sequence: TGTGCCAGCAGTCCTAGGACAGGGGGCATCGGCTACACCTTC. Its translation: CASSPRTGGIGYTF.

This clone was detected a few times. This rearrangement joins TRBV27 to TRBJ2-2; D may be TRBD2 (6 bases). Trimming stripped 8 bases from V and 9 bases from J, with 16 bases between. CDR1 is MNHEY and CDR2 is SMNVEV in the germline V gene (reference sequence). The CDR3 has 13 amino acids. CDR3 residues: CASAGLPGRELFF. The DNA of the CDR3 is TGTGCCAGCGCGGGGCTTCCGGGACGGGAGCTGTTTTTT.

Here the CDR3 DNA reads TGTGCCATCAGTCGGGACAGGGGAACTAGTGCAGATACGCAGTATTTT. It encodes CAISRDRGTSADTQYF. The chain links TRBV10-3 to TRBJ2-3; 10 nucleotides align to TRBD1. V was pared by 5 bases and J by 4 bases, with 9 bases of the junction left unmatched. CDR1 ENHRY and CDR2 SYGVKD come from the germline V gene. The CDR3 is 16 amino acids.